In its sample, the clone carrying this T cell receptor (beta chain) was seen many times. Its antigen is undetermined. Researchers prepared the TCRbeta library using unique molecular identifiers, the study reports. TCRdb reprocessed the PCR reads via MiXCR and lists one record per CDR3 protein. The repertoire holds approximately 170,000 distinct CDR3 sequences, with around 10% as singletons. The source of the sample is a study of T-cell reconstitution after alpha-beta-depleted transplantation in children. Overall study findings and caveats: The authors attributed T-cell counts and diversity one year after transplant mostly to newly produced T cells. Surviving thymic progenitors and recipient T cells were the source of high TCRbeta diversity at day 60 in some patients. Approximately two months post-transplant, alpha-beta T cells reportedly originated from several hundred expanded graft clones.

The CDR3 covers 16 residues. V shed 0 bases, J shed 2 bases, and the junction held 2 bases outside the gene matches. Germline V gene data show CDR1 as ENHRY and CDR2 as SYGVKD. The receptor was isolated from a boy under 10 years old with acute myeloid leukemia, due to receive a stem cell transplant. This chain uses TRBV10-3 with TRBJ2-1; the match to TRBD2 covers 9 bases. The sequencing used PBMCs, collected before TCRalphabeta/CD19-depleted stem cell transplant. The CDR3 DNA is TGTGCCATCAGTGAGTCGGCGGGAGGGACCTACAATGAGCAGTTCTTC. Its translation: CAISESAGGTYNEQFF.